This TCR beta chain was profiled in a study of blood T cell repertoires in COVID-19. Background on the study: From T cells, B-cell-depleted T cells, or PBMCs came the material, which was cDNA or gDNA.

Trimming shortened V by 1 base and J by 5 bases, and 20 bases separated the two germline ends. This CDR3 spans 17 amino acids. CDR1 and CDR2 from the germline V gene are MNHNS and SASEGT. Original methodology: Scientists estimated how many nucleated cells there were by amplifying reference gene primers. The data were produced by immunoSEQ multiplex PCR, yet TCRdb's version contains in-frame clones alone and is incomplete. Clone size and the V and J calls come from that table; the DNA yielded D and trimming. The sample includes some 47,000 clones, 86% of them seen just once. The sequencing sample was made of peripheral blood. The clonotype was recovered from a woman of 80 years or more with acute or convalescent COVID-19. The V gene is TRBV6-1, the J gene TRBJ1-1; a possible D gene is TRBD1 (6 bases). CDR3 loop: CASSEVGGRGRDTEAFF. DNA of the CDR3: TGTGCCAGCAGTGAAGTTGGAGGCAGGGGCCGAGATACTGAAGCTTTCTTT.